The 30 T cell receptor beta chains below all came from one sample that was sequenced in a study of blood T cell repertoires in COVID-19. Here immunoSEQ multiplex PCR was the method, and the copy in TCRdb shows in-frame clones only, minus some. This table has around 330,000 clones, around nine tenths appearing once. The sequencing sample was made of PBMCs or T cells enriched from blood (not recorded which). The receptor source for this set is a man aged 55 to 70 who had recovered from COVID-19.

This clone has a single count. The chain links TRBV6-5 to TRBJ2-7; 7 nucleotides match TRBD2. Germline V gene sequence: CDR1 MNHEY, CDR2 SVGAGI. With 0 bases clipped from V and 4 bases from J, the junction kept 9 bases outside the gene matches. The CDR3 contains 16 residues. CDR3 bases: TGTGCCAGCAGTTACTCCCCTAGCGGTAACCCGTACGAGCAGTACTTC. As protein: CASSYSPSGNPYEQYF.

The chain links TRBV15 to TRBJ1-4; the D gene is possibly TRBD1 (6 bases). The CDR3 extends over 16 amino acids. The ends were cut back, 0 bases at V and 6 bases at J, with 14 bases in the middle. Germline lookup yields CDR1 LNHNV and CDR2 YYDKDF (reference sequence). The CDR3 here is CATSRDRGGADEKLFF. The DNA of the CDR3 is TGTGCCACCAGCAGAGATCGGGGGGGCGCGGATGAAAAACTGTTTTTT. Based on the CDR3 plus reference TRBV15 and TRBJ1-4, the full variable domain is DAMVIQNPRYQVTQFGKPVTLSCSQTLNHNVMYWYQQKSSQAPKLLFHYYDKDFNNEADTPDNFQSRRPNTSFCFLDIRSPGLGDTAMYLCATSRDRGGADEKLFFGSGTQLSVL.

The chain carries TRBV20-1 and TRBJ2-7; 7 bases are a match to TRBD1. V was pared by 3 bases and J by 11 bases, with 4 bases of the junction left unmatched. The CDR3 extends over 10 amino acids. Germline V gene lookup returns CDR1 DFQATT and CDR2 SNEGSKA (reference sequence). CDR3 protein: CSASSGQKYF. DNA of the CDR3: TGCAGTGCTAGCTCGGGACAGAAGTACTTC.

This clone was picked up a small number of times. The DNA of the CDR3 is TGTGCCAGCAGCTTAAGACAGGGCTTCAATCAGCCCCAGCATTTT. As protein: CASSLRQGFNQPQHF. V and J are TRBV5-8 and TRBJ1-5, with TRBD1 matching over 7 bases. The V segment lost 2 bases and the J segment 3 bases; nucleotides outside the gene matches: 5. This CDR3 has 15 residues. Per germline, CDR1 SGHTS and CDR2 YDEGEE.

The chain carries TRBV7-9 and TRBJ2-7; 7 bases are a match to TRBD1. There are 15 residues in the CDR3. Losses at the gene ends were 6 bases for V and 2 bases for J; bases not matched to a gene: 10. From germline, CDR1 is SEHNR and CDR2 FQNEAQ (reference sequence). The DNA for the CDR3 is TGTGCCAGCAGACCACTCCGGGACAGAGCCTACGAGCAGTACTTC. This gives the protein CASRPLRDRAYEQYF.

CDR3 nucleotides: TGTGCCAGCAGCCAAACAGGGAACAATCAGCCCCAGCATTTT. Protein product: CASSQTGNNQPQHF. V and J are TRBV28 and TRBJ1-5; D perhaps matches TRBD1 (6 bases). Germline loops: CDR1 MDHEN, CDR2 SYDVKM. V was cut by 6 bases and J by 3 bases, with 12 bases left in between. CDR3 length: 14 amino acids.

This clone was seen a handful of times. The rearrangement uses TRBV14 and TRBJ2-1; 9 bases match TRBD1. The CDR3 is 16 amino acids. Unmatched junction bases numbered 5, after V lost 0 bases and J lost 5 bases. Germline V gene lookup returns CDR1 SGHDN and CDR2 FVKESK. CDR3 DNA: TGTGCCAGCAGCCAAGAGCCGGGACAGGGCGACAATGAGCAGTTCTTC. Translated, it gives CASSQEPGQGDNEQFF.

The J gene is TRBJ1-1, the V gene TRBV5-6, with 10 bases that match TRBD1. J was trimmed by 4 bases and V by 4 bases; bases with no gene match: 4. CDR1 and CDR2 (germline): SGHDT, YYEEEE. CDR3 length equals 14 residues. The CDR3 DNA reads as TGTGCCAGCAGCCTGGGACAGGGGCTCACTGAAGCTTTCTTT. It encodes CASSLGQGLTEAFF.

This clone occurred once. This rearrangement joins TRBV9 to TRBJ1-1; D call uncertain. The ends were cut back, 2 bases at V and 1 base at J, with 9 bases in the middle. This CDR3 is 14 amino acids long. CDR1 SGDLS and CDR2 YYNGEE come from the germline V gene. The CDR3 nucleotides read TGTGCCAGCAGCGTGGGCAGCTGGAACACTGAAGCTTTCTTT. It yields the protein CASSVGSWNTEAFF. Using reference TRBV9 and TRBJ1-1 for the parts outside the CDR3, the full variable domain is DSGVTQTPKHLITATGQRVTLRCSPRSGDLSVYWYQQSLDQGLQFLIQYYNGEERAKGNILERFSAQQFPDLHSELNLSSLELGDSALYFCASSVGSWNTEAFFGQGTRLTVV.

With regard to this clone: The same CDR3 can be traced to other DNA sequences in this sample. This rearrangement joins TRBV11-2 to TRBJ2-7; the match to TRBD1 covers 9 bases. Germline V CDR1 and CDR2: SGHAT, FQNNGV. Trimming removed 1 base from V and 3 bases from J; junction bases left unmatched: 1. The CDR3 contains 14 residues. The CDR3 sequence is CASSLGQGGYEQYF. The CDR3 DNA follows: TGTGCCAGCAGCTTAGGACAGGGGGGCTACGAGCAGTACTTC.

In its sample, this clone was seen a few times. This chain joins TRBV29-1 and TRBJ1-5; a possible D gene is TRBD1 (5 bases). V shed 7 bases and J shed 3 bases, with 10 bases lying between them. Germline values: CDR1 SQVTM, CDR2 ANQGSEA. The CDR3 consists of 12 residues. CDR3 loop: CSAGTDNQPQHF. The DNA of the CDR3 is TGCAGCGCCGGGACTGACAATCAGCCCCAGCATTTT.

The chain has TRBV19 and TRBJ2-5, with D tentatively TRBD2 (5 bases). The CDR3 covers 15 residues. Per the germline V gene, CDR1 is LNHDA and CDR2 is SQIVND (reference sequence). Trimming pared 3 bases from V and 4 bases from J, leaving 15 bases between. The CDR3 loop is CASSISPLAPETQYF. The CDR3 bases are TGTGCCAGTAGTATTAGTCCGCTAGCCCCAGAGACCCAGTACTTC.

This clone was observed a single time. Here the CDR3 DNA reads TGTGCCAGCAGTCCGCCGGGACTAGGGTTTTGGTTCTTC. It is translated as CASSPPGLGFWFF. The V and J genes are TRBV6-5 and TRBJ2-1; 8 nucleotides match TRBD2. The germline V gene encodes CDR1 MNHEY and CDR2 SVGAGI. The CDR3 totals 13 residues. V lost 5 bases and J lost 15; bases outside the gene matches: 12.

The DNA of the CDR3 is TGTGCCAGCAGCTTGGAGCGAACCTACGAGCAGTACTTC. Translation: CASSLERTYEQYF. This chain links TRBV5-4 with TRBJ2-7; D not resolved. CDR1 and CDR2 from the germline V gene are SGHNT and YYREEE (reference sequence). This CDR3 is built from 13 residues. Trimming left V 0 bases short and J 2 bases short, with 6 bases between.

J is TRBJ2-5 and V is TRBV2; 14 bases are a match to TRBD2. This CDR3 spans 20 amino acids. Germline V lookup: CDR1 SNHLY, CDR2 FYNNEI. Trimming cost V 6 bases and J 3 bases; bases outside gene matches: 18. The CDR3 protein is CASSGPGLAGVDQLEETQYF. The CDR3 region has the DNA TGTGCCAGCAGCGGACCGGGACTAGCGGGAGTCGATCAACTGGAAGAGACCCAGTACTTC.

The chain links TRBV6-2 or TRBV6-3 to TRBJ1-6, with TRBD1 matching 11 bases. Trimming removed 4 bases from V and 4 bases from J; junction bases left unmatched: 3. Germline-derived CDR1 and CDR2 are MNHEY and SVGEGT. The CDR3 consists of 16 residues. CDR3 in amino acids: CASSSDRGLYNSPLHF. CDR3 coding DNA: TGTGCCAGCAGTTCGGACAGGGGGCTTTATAATTCACCCCTCCACTTT.

This clone was detected once. The rearrangement joins TRBV3-1 (or the pseudogene TRBV3-2) to TRBJ2-1; the match to TRBD2 covers 8 bases. The V gene's germline CDR1 is LGHDT and CDR2 YNNKEL (reference sequence). The V segment lost 4 bases and the J segment 1 base; nucleotides outside the gene matches: 12. The CDR3 consists of 18 residues. In DNA, the CDR3 is TGTGCCAGCAGCCTGGGGGTGGCTAGCGGGTTTTCCTACAATGAGCAGTTCTTC. Its translation: CASSLGVASGFSYNEQFF.

The rearrangement uses TRBV28 and TRBJ1-2; D is undetermined. V lost 4 bases to trimming and J lost 3 bases, with 15 bases between them. Germline-derived CDR1 and CDR2 are MDHEN and SYDVKM. This CDR3 contains 15 residues. CDR3 nucleotide sequence: TGTGCCAGCAGTTCGCCGGGGAACCCGGACTATGGCTACACCTTC. This sequence encodes CASSSPGNPDYGYTF.

This chain joins TRBV15 and TRBJ1-1; D possibly corresponds to TRBD1 (5 bases). Germline V gene lookup returns CDR1 LNHNV and CDR2 YYDKDF (reference sequence). The V gene lost 1 base and the J gene lost 0 bases, with 12 bases spanning the gap. CDR3 length: 16 residues. The CDR3 DNA is TGTGCCACCAGCAGAGCTCCCAGGGTTTTGAACACTGAAGCTTTCTTT. This sequence encodes CATSRAPRVLNTEAFF.

V gene TRBV7-6 combines with J gene TRBJ2-1, with a weak D call TRBD2 (6 bases). Per germline, CDR1 SGHVS and CDR2 FNYEAQ. V was cut by 2 bases and J by 1 base, with 12 bases left in between. The CDR3 runs 16 residues. The CDR3 region is CASSLLGGRSYNEQFF. CDR3 in DNA: TGTGCCAGCAGCTTATTGGGAGGAAGATCCTACAATGAGCAGTTCTTC.

The chain is built from TRBV28 and TRBJ2-7, with 10 bases aligning to TRBD2. The V gene's germline CDR1 is MDHEN and CDR2 SYDVKM. This CDR3 region has 16 residues. V gave up 2 bases and J gave up 6 bases; unmatched junction bases: 10. As DNA, the CDR3 is TGTGCCAGCAGTTTAGGTGGACTAGCGGAGATAGGCGAGCAGTACTTC. Translating gives CASSLGGLAEIGEQYF. The full variable domain, with the rest looked up from reference TRBV28 and TRBJ2-7, is DVKVTQSSRYLVKRTGEKVFLECVQDMDHENMFWYRQDPGLGLRLIYFSYDVKMKEKGDIPEGYSVSREKKERFSLILESASTNQTSMYLCASSLGGLAEIGEQYFGPGTRLTVT.

The V call is TRBV20-1, the J call TRBJ2-3; 8 nucleotides match TRBD1. Losses at the gene ends were 3 bases for V and 2 bases for J; bases not matched to a gene: 7. Germline V gene lookup returns CDR1 DFQATT and CDR2 SNEGSKA (reference sequence). The CDR3 loop spans 15 amino acids. The CDR3 sequence: CSASPRQGNTDTQYF. The CDR3 DNA sequence: TGCAGTGCTAGTCCGAGACAGGGGAACACAGATACGCAGTATTTT.

This clone appeared a few times. The chain recombines TRBV5-4 with TRBJ1-2; 9 nucleotides match TRBD1. CDR1 and CDR2 from the germline V gene are SGHNT and YYREEE (reference sequence). V shed 5 bases and J 3 bases; nucleotides not matched to a gene: 8. This CDR3 spans 15 amino acids. The CDR3 bases are TGTGCCAGCAGACCCGGGACAGGGTGGGACTATGGCTACACCTTC. Encoded protein: CASRPGTGWDYGYTF.

This clone showed up just once. The J gene is TRBJ2-2, the V gene TRBV15; 11 nucleotides align to TRBD2. This CDR3 region has 16 residues. Trimming at V came to 3 bases and at J to 5 bases, leaving 5 bases not matched to a gene. The germline gives CDR1 LNHNV, CDR2 YYDKDF (reference sequence). Written as DNA, the CDR3 is TGTGCCACCAGCAGGCCGACTAGCGGGGCAACCGGGGAGCTGTTTTTT. Its translation is CATSRPTSGATGELFF.

This clone showed up just once. V gene TRBV3-1 (or the pseudogene TRBV3-2) combines with J gene TRBJ2-6; 10 bases are shared with TRBD1. The V segment lost 1 base and the J segment 0 bases; nucleotides outside the gene matches: 6. The CDR3 loop spans 19 amino acids. The germline CDR1 and CDR2 sequences are LGHDT and YNNKEL (reference sequence). The CDR3 loop is CASSQGDRGPSSGANVLTF. As DNA, the CDR3 is TGTGCCAGCAGCCAAGGGGACAGGGGCCCCAGCTCTGGGGCCAACGTCCTGACTTTC.

The chain links TRBV6-6 to TRBJ1-2; no clear D. CDR3 length: 13 amino acids. Between the trimmed V and J ends, which lost 4 bases and 8 bases, there was a span of 14 bases. CDR1 MNHNY and CDR2 SVGAGI come from the germline V gene (reference sequence). The CDR3 nucleotides read TGTGCCAGCAGTTCGGCGGGATCGAGAGGCTACACCTTC. Translation: CASSSAGSRGYTF.

The rearrangement links TRBV15 to TRBJ2-5; D gene ambiguous. Trimming removed 4 bases from V and 2 bases from J, with 14 bases in between. CDR1 LNHNV and CDR2 YYDKDF come from the germline V gene (reference sequence). The CDR3 totals 15 residues. DNA of the CDR3: TGTGCCACCAGCAAAGAAGCGAATACTCAAGAGACCCAGTACTTC. This encodes CATSKEANTQETQYF.

The J gene is TRBJ1-5, the V gene TRBV4-1; D not resolved. With 3 bases removed from V and 0 bases from J, the gap between germline ends came to 12 bases. This CDR3 contains 16 residues. Germline values: CDR1 MGHRA, CDR2 YSYEKL. Written as DNA, the CDR3 is TGCGCCAGCAGCCAGTGGGCAGCCGATAGCAATCAGCCCCAGCATTTT. The encoded protein is CASSQWAADSNQPQHF.

The chain carries TRBV11-2 and TRBJ2-2, with 8 nucleotides matching TRBD2. V dropped 0 bases and J dropped 0; count of bases not matched to a gene: 3. Germline V gives CDR1 SGHAT, CDR2 FQNNGV. The CDR3 spans 17 residues. CDR3 in amino acids: CASSLDLGLANTGELFF. CDR3 sequence (DNA): TGTGCCAGCAGCTTAGATTTGGGACTAGCGAACACCGGGGAGCTGTTTTTT.

The rearrangement joins TRBV4-2 to TRBJ1-3; unclear D gene. The CDR3 has 20 residues. CDR1 and CDR2 (germline): LGHNA, YNFKEQ. V shed 0 bases and J shed 0 bases, with 21 bases lying between them. CDR3 residues: CASSQEGVGRGFFSGNTIYF. For the CDR3, the DNA is TGTGCCAGCAGCCAAGAGGGCGTGGGCCGGGGATTTTTCTCTGGAAACACCATATATTTT.